A selection of T cell receptor beta chains follows, all from one sample in a study of Graves' ophthalmopathy and Graves' hyperthyroidism. TCRdb reprocessed the multiplex PCR reads with MiXCR, giving one entry per CDR3 protein. The table records about 370,000 distinct CDR3 sequences, about a sixth of them present only once. Input material: peripheral blood. All receptors come from an adult woman with stable Graves' hyperthyroidism. The CDR3 runs from the conserved cysteine through the conserved F or W. Fields, in order: D gene, J gene, V gene, clone size, CDR3 protein, CDR3 DNA. The D gene is left open where the match is weak. Size is stated for part of the rows, as once, few or many counts, or as a class when the clone is expanded.

D: NA; J: TRBJ1-3; V: TRBV18; size: many; CDR3: CASSRDGGPGNTIYF; DNA: TGTGCCAGCTCAAGGGACGGCGGCCCGGGAAACACCATATATTTT
D: TRBD1; J: TRBJ2-4; V: TRBV12-3/TRBV12-4; size: many; CDR3: CASSSKGTARGIQYF; DNA: TGTGCCAGCAGTTCAAAGGGGACAGCCCGAGGCATTCAGTACTTC
D: NA; J: TRBJ2-7; V: TRBV11-2; size: many; CDR3: CASSKDSLEQYF; DNA: TGTGCCAGCAGCAAAGACTCTCTCGAGCAGTACTTC
D: NA; J: TRBJ1-2; V: TRBV28; size: many; CDR3: CASSLLGADGYTF; DNA: TGTGCCAGCAGTTTATTGGGGGCAGATGGCTACACCTTC
D: TRBD1; J: TRBJ2-7; V: TRBV29-1; size: many; CDR3: CSVPGQGNYEQYF; DNA: TGCAGCGTACCGGGACAGGGTAACTACGAGCAGTACTTC
D: NA; J: TRBJ2-5; V: TRBV28; size: many; CDR3: CTSSLRIGRVGQETQYF; DNA: TGTACCAGCAGTTTACGGATCGGCAGGGTCGGACAAGAGACCCAGTACTTC
D: NA; J: TRBJ2-7; V: TRBV5-1; size: few; CDR3: CASSLATEGPSITYEQYF; DNA: TGCGCCAGCAGCTTGGCGACTGAGGGACCTAGTATAACCTACGAGCAGTACTTC
D: NA; J: TRBJ2-7; V: TRBV2; size: NA; CDR3: CASSEARQRYEQYF; DNA: TGTGCCAGCAGTGAAGCGCGGCAGCGCTACGAGCAGTACTTC
D: TRBD2; J: TRBJ2-7; V: TRBV7-2; size: many; CDR3: CASSLGPERDYEQYF; DNA: TGTGCCAGCAGCTTAGGCCCAGAGCGGGACTACGAGCAGTACTTC
D: TRBD1; J: TRBJ2-7; V: TRBV29-1; size: NA; CDR3: CSVLTGGKAHEQYF; DNA: TGCAGCGTTCTCACAGGGGGCAAGGCCCACGAGCAGTACTTC
D: NA; J: TRBJ1-5; V: TRBV9; size: many; CDR3: CASSEDSHQPQHF; DNA: TGTGCCAGCAGCGAAGACAGCCATCAGCCCCAGCATTTT
D: NA; J: TRBJ2-7; V: TRBV28; size: many; CDR3: CASRVGVAYEQYF; DNA: TGTGCCAGCAGGGTTGGGGTTGCCTACGAGCAGTACTTC
D: NA; J: TRBJ2-7; V: TRBV6-2/TRBV6-3; size: few; CDR3: CASSFISGLDQYF; DNA: TGTGCCAGCAGTTTTATCAGCGGTTTGGATCAGTACTTC
D: TRBD1; J: TRBJ1-2; V: TRBV10-2; size: many; CDR3: CASSEALRDRVNYGYTF; DNA: TGCGCCAGCAGTGAGGCGTTACGGGACAGAGTTAACTATGGCTACACCTTC
D: TRBD1; J: TRBJ2-2; V: TRBV6-1; size: NA; CDR3: CASREFGAGGFTGELFF; DNA: TGTGCCAGCAGAGAGTTCGGGGCAGGGGGCTTTACCGGGGAGCTGTTTTTT